The present T cell receptor beta chain was sequenced within a study of T-cell reconstitution after alpha-beta-depleted transplantation in children (dated by TCRdb to the mid-2010s). Notes on the research overall: Using TCR repertoire profiling, the study followed T-cell immune reconstitution in a quantitative way in children after TCRalphabeta/CD19-depleted allogeneic hematopoietic cell transplantation.

Results the study describes overall, beyond this receptor: About two months after transplant, the apparently early recovery of alphabetaT-cell counts reportedly depended on just several hundred clones that had expanded rapidly and came from non-depleted graft cells. Over subsequent months, a decline in hyperexpanded clone frequencies was noted, and after one year, T-cell counts and TCRbeta diversity were mostly ascribed to newly produced T cells. In some patients, the high TCRbeta diversity seen at day 60 was put down to recipient T cells and intrathymic progenitors that had survived conditioning.

The treatment or condition label on this specimen signifies: allogeneic hematopoietic cell transplantation with graft depleted of TCRalphabeta T cells and CD19 B cells. TCRalphabeta/CD19-depleted allogeneic hematopoietic cell grafts were given to the transplant recipients, all of whom were children. Comment on this clonotype: It lacks a known antigen. The sample holds no much larger clone one base away, and base qualities are not on file.

The library was generated by PCR. Sequencing was carried out with an Illumina HiSeq 2500. To normalize quantification of the TCRbeta repertoire, the TCR libraries were built with molecular barcoding that relied on unique molecular identifiers. TCRdb reprocessed the public reads (quality trimming at Q25 with fastp, clone calling with MiXCR) and kept in-frame beta chains. Every entry covers one CDR3 protein and lists the most common genes and DNA from its rows. Here the sample has roughly 74,000 distinct CDR3 sequences; 15% to 20% occur a single time. The ten most abundant clones make up about half of the sample. Measured from the cysteine to the phenylalanine, the CDR3 is 14 residues long. Of all the DNA, just the CDR3 is kept, 42 bases in frame from base 1. V and J are trimmed by 5 bases and 6 bases, and the gene matches miss 9 bases of the junction.

Sequenced material: PBMCs, mostly from graft donor cells, taken 360 days after TCRalphabeta/CD19-depleted stem cell transplant. The sequence joins TRBV12-3 or TRBV12-4 to TRBJ2-7; 8 bases in the middle match TRBD1. The sequence was obtained from a male patient aged 2 to 9 who had a stem cell transplant for acute lymphoblastic leukemia, so the T cells may come from the graft donor. In nucleotides, the sequence is TGTGCCAGCAGTCGACAGGGGATAGCGGCCGAGCAGTACTTC. Translated, this gives CASSRQGIAAEQYF.